Listed below are T cell receptor beta chains from one sample, sequenced in a study of OX40 agonist ivuxolimab in advanced cancers. TCRdb's copy holds only in-frame clones and misses some; the assay was immunoSEQ multiplex PCR. The profile shows around 81,000 clones, around 84% of them singletons. This specimen was CD4+ or CD8+ T cells sorted from blood, taken in a trial of the OX40 agonist ivuxolimab. Every receptor here comes from an adult with an advanced solid tumor such as melanoma, head and neck, liver or kidney cancer. Both conserved end residues are part of each CDR3. A D gene is named only where the DNA matches it firmly. A row's size may be missing; if present it is once, few, many or a size class.

J: TRBJ1-6; V: TRBV19; size: NA; D: NA; DNA: TGTGCCAGTAGTATGAGACAGGCTTCACCCCTCCACTTT; CDR3: CASSMRQASPLHF
J: TRBJ1-4; V: TRBV13; size: NA; D: TRBD1; DNA: TGTGCCAGCGGCCCAACCTCGGAGACAGGGTTTGAAAAACTGTTTTTT; CDR3: CASGPTSETGFEKLFF
J: TRBJ2-5; V: TRBV7-2; size: NA; D: NA; DNA: TGTGCCAGCAACCACGGGGGCCAAGAGACCCAGTACTTC; CDR3: CASNHGGQETQYF
J: TRBJ2-1; V: TRBV4-3; size: NA; D: NA; DNA: TGCGCCAGCAGCCAAGAGTGGGTCGGGTCCGGGGAGGTATTCTCCTACAATGAGCAGTTCTTC; CDR3: CASSQEWVGSGEVFSYNEQFF
J: TRBJ2-2; V: TRBV5-5; size: few; D: NA; DNA: TGTGCCAGCAGCTTCTCCAGTCCGAACACCGGGGAGCTGTTTTTT; CDR3: CASSFSSPNTGELFF
J: TRBJ1-1; V: TRBV7-9; size: NA; D: TRBD1; DNA: TGTGCCAGCAGCGACCAGGGACAGTTGAACACTGAAGCTTTCTTT; CDR3: CASSDQGQLNTEAFF
J: TRBJ2-1; V: TRBV15; size: NA; D: TRBD2; DNA: TGTGCCACCAGAGGATTAGGCGGGAGTGGAAATGAGCAGTTCTTC; CDR3: CATRGLGGSGNEQFF
J: TRBJ1-1; V: TRBV6-5; size: few; D: TRBD1; DNA: TGTGCCAGCAGTTCTATTGACAGGGGGCAAGCTTTCTTT; CDR3: CASSSIDRGQAFF
J: TRBJ1-5; V: TRBV19; size: few; D: TRBD1; DNA: TGTGCCAGTAGTAGGGACAGAGATCAGCCCCAGCATTTT; CDR3: CASSRDRDQPQHF
J: TRBJ1-1; V: TRBV7-9; size: NA; D: NA; DNA: TGTGCCAGCAGCTTAATCTCTACGAACACTGAAGCTTTCTTT; CDR3: CASSLISTNTEAFF
J: TRBJ2-7; V: TRBV9; size: NA; D: NA; DNA: TGTGCCAGCAGCGCCGTGGGGGGCTCCTACGAGCAGTACTTC; CDR3: CASSAVGGSYEQYF
J: TRBJ2-6; V: TRBV21-1; size: once; D: NA; DNA: TGTGCCAGCAGCAAAGTTGAGGAGTTTGGGCTTTTCTCTGGGGCCAACGTCCTGACTTTC; CDR3: CASSKVEEFGLFSGANVLTF
J: TRBJ2-3; V: TRBV7-8; size: NA; D: NA; DNA: TGTGCCAGCAGCCAAATGCAGGTAGTTAGGGATACGCAGTATTTT; CDR3: CASSQMQVVRDTQYF
J: TRBJ2-3; V: TRBV7-9; size: once; D: NA; DNA: TGTGCCAGCAGCTTAGGGCTTAGGACAGAAGATACGCAGTATTTT; CDR3: CASSLGLRTEDTQYF
J: TRBJ1-4; V: TRBV4-3; size: NA; D: NA; DNA: TGCGCCAGCAGTTCTCCGGGCCGGGGAGGTGAAAAACTGTTTTTT; CDR3: CASSSPGRGGEKLFF
J: TRBJ2-5; V: TRBV29-1; size: NA; D: NA; DNA: TGCAGCGCCCTGGTGGGCCAAGAGACCCAGTACTTC; CDR3: CSALVGQETQYF
J: TRBJ1-5; V: TRBV5-5; size: once; D: TRBD1; DNA: TGTGCCAGCAGCCCTGGACAGGCCGGGGGCAATCAGCCCCAGCATTTT; CDR3: CASSPGQAGGNQPQHF
J: TRBJ2-2; V: TRBV21-1; size: NA; D: NA; DNA: TGTGCCAGCAGCAAAGCTATTGCAGGGAACACCGGGGAGCTGTTTTTT; CDR3: CASSKAIAGNTGELFF
J: TRBJ2-2; V: TRBV7-9; size: NA; D: NA; DNA: TGTGCCAGCAGCCCCCTACCTTCCACCGGGGAGCTGTTTTTT; CDR3: CASSPLPSTGELFF
J: TRBJ1-1; V: TRBV2; size: once; D: NA; DNA: TGTGCCAGCAGTGTGGACAGATGGAACACTGAAGCTTTCTTT; CDR3: CASSVDRWNTEAFF
J: TRBJ2-1; V: TRBV27; size: NA; D: TRBD2; DNA: TGTGCCAGCAGAGGCGGGAGCTCCTACAATGAGCAGTTCTTC; CDR3: CASRGGSSYNEQFF
J: TRBJ1-5; V: TRBV30; size: NA; D: NA; DNA: TGTGCCTGGAGTGTAGGGGGACAACCCAATCAGCCCCAGCATTTT; CDR3: CAWSVGGQPNQPQHF
J: TRBJ1-5; V: TRBV28; size: NA; D: NA; DNA: TGTGCCAGCAGTTCTCGGGTAGAGGAGCCCCAGCATTTT; CDR3: CASSSRVEEPQHF
J: TRBJ2-7; V: TRBV7-7; size: once; D: NA; DNA: TGTGCCAGCAGCTTAACCCTCCGACCGAGCGGAGCCTCCTACGAGCAGTACTTC; CDR3: CASSLTLRPSGASYEQYF
J: TRBJ2-1; V: TRBV28; size: NA; D: NA; DNA: TGTGCCAGCAGTCCGCCGGGATTCGCTGGTGATGAGCAGTTCTTC; CDR3: CASSPPGFAGDEQFF
J: TRBJ2-5; V: TRBV6-5; size: NA; D: NA; DNA: TGTGCCAGCAGCCGGTCTAACAGGGAAGAGACCCAGTACTTC; CDR3: CASSRSNREETQYF
J: TRBJ1-4; V: TRBV28; size: NA; D: TRBD1; DNA: TGTGCCAGCAGGATGGACAGGGTCGATGAAAAACTGTTTTTT; CDR3: CASRMDRVDEKLFF
J: TRBJ2-3; V: TRBV6-6; size: NA; D: TRBD1; DNA: TGTGCCAGCAGGACAGGGGGCCGGGGGGATACGCAGTATTTT; CDR3: CASRTGGRGDTQYF
J: TRBJ1-1; V: TRBV5-6; size: once; D: TRBD1; DNA: TGTGCCAGCAGCATACAGGGACAGGGAACTGAAGCTTTCTTT; CDR3: CASSIQGQGTEAFF
J: TRBJ2-3; V: TRBV11-3; size: NA; D: TRBD2; DNA: TGTGCCAGCAGCTCGGGACTAGCCACGGAGATAGATACGCAGTATTTT; CDR3: CASSSGLATEIDTQYF
J: TRBJ1-1; V: TRBV10-3; size: once; D: NA; DNA: TGTGCCATCAGTGACAAGGGTAACACTGAAGCTTTCTTT; CDR3: CAISDKGNTEAFF
J: TRBJ2-7; V: TRBV29-1; size: once; D: TRBD2; DNA: TGCAGCGTTGAGGGAGGGCCGACCTACGAGCAGTACTTC; CDR3: CSVEGGPTYEQYF
J: TRBJ2-2; V: TRBV7-9; size: NA; D: TRBD2; DNA: TGTGCCAGCAGCTTATTAGGGCGGGGAGCGGGACCGAACACCGGGGAGCTGTTTTTT; CDR3: CASSLLGRGAGPNTGELFF
J: TRBJ2-2; V: TRBV28; size: once; D: TRBD2; DNA: TGTGCCAGCAGACCGTCCGTCGGGAGGCTGACCGGGGAGCTGTTTTTT; CDR3: CASRPSVGRLTGELFF
J: TRBJ1-6; V: TRBV7-9; size: NA; D: NA; DNA: TGTGCCAGCAGCTTAGGTTCAGGGAGAGATTCACCCCTCCACTTT; CDR3: CASSLGSGRDSPLHF
J: TRBJ2-1; V: TRBV10-3; size: NA; D: TRBD2; DNA: TGTGCCATCAGTGGGACTAGCGGGGGGGCTAATGAGCAGTTCTTC; CDR3: CAISGTSGGANEQFF
J: TRBJ2-1; V: TRBV21-1; size: NA; D: NA; DNA: TGTGCCAGCAGCAAAGCAGTTGGGACTAGCGGGGGGCACAGCTACAATGAGCAGTTCTTC; CDR3: CASSKAVGTSGGHSYNEQFF
J: TRBJ1-5; V: TRBV7-9; size: NA; D: TRBD1; DNA: TGTGCCAGCAGCTTAGGGACAGGGGAACGCAATCAGCCCCAGCATTTT; CDR3: CASSLGTGERNQPQHF
J: TRBJ2-7; V: TRBV5-6; size: NA; D: NA; DNA: TGTGCCAGCAGCTTGGGATCTGGGTCCTACGAGCAGTACTTC; CDR3: CASSLGSGSYEQYF